Listed here are 31 T cell receptor beta chains from one sample, sequenced in a study of shared clonotypes between healthy human individuals. The assay was immunoSEQ multiplex PCR, and TCRdb's table has in-frame clones only and misses some. This sample yields roughly 2.2 million clones, of which 85% to 95% are seen a single time; approximately 0.41% belongs to the top ten. The specimen sequenced was naive CD4+ T cells from PBMCs. The sample's subset: CD45RA+ positively selected. These receptors were obtained from a man aged 18 to 29 in good health. Some clones in this sample may be carry-over from other donors' samples.

The V call is TRBV25-1, the J call TRBJ2-2; D possibly matches TRBD1 or TRBD2 (5 bases each). Trimming shortened V by 1 base and J by 3 bases, and 15 bases separated the two germline ends. Germline V gene data show CDR1 as MGHDK and CDR2 as SYGVNS. This CDR3 is 17 amino acids long. CDR3 sequence reads: CASSESPKGSYTGELFF. As DNA, the CDR3 is TGTGCCAGCAGTGAATCTCCGAAGGGGAGCTACACCGGGGAGCTGTTTTTT.

The rearrangement uses TRBV5-5 and TRBJ2-3, with TRBD2 matching 11 bases. V shed 4 bases, J shed 1 base, and the junction held 2 bases outside the gene matches. CDR3 length: 15 amino acids. Germline loops: CDR1 SGHKS, CDR2 YYEKEE (reference sequence). The DNA for the CDR3 is TGTGCCAGCAGCCTACTAGCGGGAGGCACAGATACGCAGTATTTT. Its translation is CASSLLAGGTDTQYF.

The chain recombines TRBV25-1 with TRBJ2-1; either TRBD1 or TRBD2 may supply D (6 bases each). Trimming pared 6 bases from V and 0 bases from J, leaving 15 bases between. The CDR3 covers 16 residues. The V gene's germline CDR1 is MGHDK and CDR2 SYGVNS. The CDR3 DNA sequence: TGTGCCAGCAGCCAACCGAGGGGGGCCTCCTACAATGAGCAGTTCTTC. Residues: CASSQPRGASYNEQFF.

DNA for the CDR3: TGTGCCAGCAGCTTAGATACAGGGTATGGCTACACCTTC. Protein product: CASSLDTGYGYTF. The chain employs TRBV7-2 and TRBJ1-2, with D perhaps matching TRBD1 (6 bases). Per the germline V gene, CDR1 is SGHTA and CDR2 is FQGNSA. The CDR3 consists of 13 residues. Trimming shortened V by 1 base and J by 5 bases, and 8 bases separated the two germline ends. The variable domain in full, with the rest retrieved from reference TRBV7-2 and TRBJ1-2, is GAGVSQSPSNKVTEKGKDVELRCDPISGHTALYWYRQSLGQGLEFLIYFQGNSAPDKSGLPSDRFSAERTGGSVSTLTIQRTQQEDSAVYLCASSLDTGYGYTFGSGTRLTVV.

This sequence joins TRBV5-1 and TRBJ2-5, with D perhaps TRBD1 or TRBD2 (6 bases each). Trimming left V 4 bases short and J 4 bases short, with 14 bases between. Germline lookup yields CDR1 SGHRS and CDR2 YFSETQ. The CDR3 runs 14 residues. The chain's CDR3 is CASSVEGGGETQYF. The DNA for the CDR3 is TGCGCCAGCAGCGTTGAGGGGGGCGGAGAGACCCAGTACTTC.

The V and J genes are TRBV7-6 and TRBJ1-1; 8 positions agree with TRBD1. The CDR3 is 17 amino acids. CDR1 is SGHVS, CDR2 FNYEAQ, per germline. The V segment lost 5 bases and the J segment 3 bases; nucleotides outside the gene matches: 14. CDR3 bases: TGTGCCAGCAGCCAGGATCGCAGGGGGCCTAGGGACACTGAAGCTTTCTTT. It yields the protein CASSQDRRGPRDTEAFF.

The gene calls are TRBV7-2 and TRBJ1-5; no reliable D call. The germline CDR1 and CDR2 sequences are SGHTA and FQGNSA. Trimming removed 4 bases from V and 3 bases from J, with 4 bases in between. CDR3 length: 12 residues. The CDR3 sequence: CASSSFNQPQHF. In nucleotides, the CDR3 is TGTGCCAGCAGCTCTTTCAATCAGCCCCAGCATTTT.

This sequence joins TRBV7-9 and TRBJ1-4; weak D call: TRBD1 (5 bases). Trimming pared 7 bases from V and 4 bases from J, leaving 7 bases between. The V gene's germline CDR1 is SEHNR and CDR2 FQNEAQ (reference sequence). The CDR3 extends over 12 amino acids. For the CDR3, the DNA is TGTGCCAGCAAGACAGATAATGAAAAACTGTTTTTT. Its protein is CASKTDNEKLFF.

The chain joins TRBV9 to TRBJ2-2; D not certain. Germline CDR1 reads SGDLS; CDR2 reads YYNGEE. The CDR3 covers 16 residues. With 3 bases removed from V and 6 bases from J, the gap between germline ends came to 18 bases. The DNA of the CDR3 is TGTGCCAGCAGCGCCGGAGCTCCTCGTGGTGCCGGGGAGCTGTTTTTT. The encoded protein is CASSAGAPRGAGELFF.

This chain joins TRBV2 and TRBJ1-5; 7 bases are shared with TRBD1. Losses at the gene ends were 6 bases for V and 11 bases for J; bases not matched to a gene: 4. The CDR3 totals 11 residues. The germline V gene has CDR1 SNHLY and CDR2 FYNNEI. The CDR3 is CASSTGEAQHF. CDR3 coding DNA: TGTGCCAGCAGCACAGGGGAAGCCCAGCATTTT.

The chain links TRBV5-1 to TRBJ2-3, with TRBD2 identical over 12 bases. The CDR3 runs to 19 residues. Trimming removed 3 bases from V and 4 bases from J; junction bases left unmatched: 15. Germline values: CDR1 SGHRS, CDR2 YFSETQ. The CDR3 DNA reads TGCGCCAGCAGCTCCCTAACGGGGTCCCTAGCGGGGGGGCCAGATACGCAGTATTTT. Its protein product is CASSSLTGSLAGGPDTQYF.

With respect to this clone: Other DNA sequences from this sample encode an identical CDR3 as well. The chain carries TRBV5-1 and TRBJ2-3; D is ambiguous. Trimming stripped 3 bases from V and 2 bases from J, with 4 bases between. CDR3 size: 12 residues. The germline CDR1 and CDR2 sequences are SGHRS and YFSETQ. CDR3 DNA: TGCGCCAGCAGCTCTTCCACAGATACGCAGTATTTT. It codes for CASSSSTDTQYF.

The chain recombines TRBV18 with TRBJ2-7; perhaps TRBD1 as D (5 bases). The CDR3 is made up of 14 amino acids. The germline V gene has CDR1 KGHSH and CDR2 LQKENI. The ends were cut back, 6 bases at V and 4 bases at J, with 16 bases in the middle. The CDR3 spells CASSYGRVGYEQYF. The DNA for the CDR3 is TGTGCCAGCTCTTACGGCAGGGTTGGGTACGAGCAGTACTTC.

V usage is TRBV11-2 and J usage is TRBJ1-2; 9 nucleotides agree with TRBD1. V was pared by 1 base and J by 5 bases, with 5 bases of the junction left unmatched. Germline V gene lookup returns CDR1 SGHAT and CDR2 FQNNGV. CDR3 size: 15 residues. This chain's CDR3 is CASSLAGTGRYGYTF. The CDR3 nucleotides read TGTGCCAGCAGCTTAGCCGGGACAGGGCGGTATGGCTACACCTTC.

The chain has TRBV2 and TRBJ1-3; the D is unclear. The length of the CDR3 is 16 residues. The germline V gene encodes CDR1 SNHLY and CDR2 FYNNEI. Trimming pared 1 base from V and 0 bases from J, leaving 10 bases between. The CDR3 DNA reads as TGTGCCAGCAGTGAAGTGGCCGCCCGCTCTGGAAACACCATATATTTT. This gives the protein CASSEVAARSGNTIYF.

The chain employs TRBV7-3 and TRBJ2-1; 9 positions match TRBD2. V was pared by 5 bases and J by 4 bases, with 6 bases of the junction left unmatched. Looked up from germline, CDR1 is SGHTA and CDR2 is FQGTGA. The CDR3 totals 15 residues. The CDR3 nucleotides read TGTGCCAGCAGCCCCCTAGCGGGACAATACAATGAGCAGTTCTTC. Translated: CASSPLAGQYNEQFF.

This chain links TRBV11-3 with TRBJ2-7; tentatively, D is TRBD1 (5 bases). The ends were cut back, 11 bases at V and 4 bases at J, with 18 bases in the middle. The germline V gene encodes CDR1 SGHNT and CDR2 YENEEA. CDR3 length equals 13 residues. In nucleotides, the CDR3 is TGTGCCGGACAAGACAGCCTTTGGTACGAGCAGTACTTC. Protein product: CAGQDSLWYEQYF.

The V call is TRBV19, the J call TRBJ1-4; D possibly corresponds to TRBD1 (5 bases). V was shortened by 6 bases and J by 7 bases, with 15 bases between the two germline ends. Germline CDR1 and CDR2: LNHDA and SQIVND (reference sequence). The CDR3 is 14 amino acids. Written as DNA, the CDR3 is TGTGCCAGTAGCCACGGACATACGGTTGAAAAACTGTTTTTT. It yields the protein CASSHGHTVEKLFF.

This chain uses TRBV15 with TRBJ1-3; D is undetermined. Trimming removed 1 base from V and 4 bases from J, with 8 bases in between. The germline CDR1 and CDR2 sequences are LNHNV and YYDKDF (reference sequence). This CDR3 comprises 14 residues. CDR3 coding DNA: TGTGCCACCAGCAGAGGGTGGCGAGGAAACACCATATATTTT. Its translation: CATSRGWRGNTIYF. Full variable domain (rest looked up from reference TRBV15 and TRBJ1-3): DAMVIQNPRYQVTQFGKPVTLSCSQTLNHNVMYWYQQKSSQAPKLLFHYYDKDFNNEADTPDNFQSRRPNTSFCFLDIRSPGLGDTAMYLCATSRGWRGNTIYFGEGSWLTVV.

The chain carries TRBV27 and TRBJ2-7; a weak D match, TRBD1 (6 bases). The CDR3 sequence is 16 residues long. The germline CDR1 and CDR2 sequences are MNHEY and SMNVEV (reference sequence). V shed 5 bases and J shed 1 base, with 18 bases lying between them. The CDR3 reads CASSADRAPSSYEQYF. The CDR3, as DNA: TGTGCCAGCAGTGCGGACAGAGCACCAAGTTCCTACGAGCAGTACTTC.

J is TRBJ2-1 and V is TRBV5-1, with 9 nucleotides matching TRBD1. From germline, CDR1 is SGHRS and CDR2 YFSETQ. J gave up 10 bases and V 4 bases, and 12 bases lay outside the gene matches. The CDR3 sequence is 15 residues long. Here the CDR3 DNA reads TGCGCCAGCAGCGTAGGGACCGACAGGGGGGGCGAGCAGTTCTTC. This encodes CASSVGTDRGGEQFF. Combining the CDR3 with reference TRBV5-1 and TRBJ2-1 gives the whole variable domain KAGVTQTPRYLIKTRGQQVTLSCSPISGHRSVSWYQQTPGQGLQFLFEYFSETQRNKGNFPGRFSGRQFSNSRSEMNVSTLELGDSALYLCASSVGTDRGGEQFFGPGTRLTVL.

This sequence joins TRBV4-1 and TRBJ2-7; a possible D gene is TRBD1 (5 bases). Trimming pared 3 bases from V and 0 bases from J, leaving 12 bases between. The germline gives CDR1 MGHRA, CDR2 YSYEKL. The CDR3 is 15 residues long. CDR3 protein: CASSQGDSSSYEQYF. The CDR3 bases are TGCGCCAGCAGCCAGGGCGACAGCAGCTCCTACGAGCAGTACTTC.

This chain connects TRBV5-1 to TRBJ2-7; TRBD2 is a possible D gene (6 bases). The CDR3 runs 16 residues. The V gene lost 2 bases and the J gene lost 2 bases, with 17 bases spanning the gap. The germline gives CDR1 SGHRS, CDR2 YFSETQ. CDR3 coding DNA: TGCGCCAGCAGCTTAGAAGGGAGGACTCGAGCCTACGAGCAGTACTTC. It specifies CASSLEGRTRAYEQYF.

The rearrangement links TRBV19 to TRBJ1-2; 9 positions match TRBD1. CDR3 length: 13 amino acids. Germline V gene lookup returns CDR1 LNHDA and CDR2 SQIVND (reference sequence). Unmatched junction bases numbered 8, after V lost 8 bases and J lost 7 bases. The CDR3, as DNA: TGTGCCAGTGCCCAGGGACAGGGTATTGGCTACACCTTC. Translated: CASAQGQGIGYTF.

The chain combines TRBV19 with TRBJ1-2; D gene unclear. V was shortened by 5 bases and J by 5 bases, with 12 bases between the two germline ends. The germline gives CDR1 LNHDA, CDR2 SQIVND (reference sequence). The CDR3 sequence is 13 residues long. Here the CDR3 reads CASSSDPPYGYTF. The CDR3 DNA reads as TGTGCCAGTAGTTCGGACCCTCCTTATGGCTACACCTTC.

This sequence joins TRBV2 and TRBJ1-2, with D unclear. The CDR3 loop spans 12 amino acids. V lost 6 bases and J lost 8, with 13 bases in between. Germline V CDR1 and CDR2: SNHLY, FYNNEI. In nucleotides, the CDR3 is TGTGCCAGCAGGGACCCCTTGGGAGGCTACACCTTC. It specifies CASRDPLGGYTF.

This rearrangement joins TRBV5-1 to TRBJ2-5, with a tentative D call TRBD2 (5 bases). V shed 8 bases and J shed 5 bases, with 22 bases lying between them. The CDR3 contains 15 residues. Germline V gives CDR1 SGHRS, CDR2 YFSETQ. CDR3 coding DNA: TGCGCCAGTTACCGTTCCCCATCATGGGAGGAGACCCAGTACTTC. Protein: CASYRSPSWEETQYF.

On this clone: Other DNA sequences within the sample encode an identical CDR3. The J gene is TRBJ2-7, the V gene TRBV2; possibly TRBD1 for D (5 bases). Trimming cost V 3 bases and J 0 bases, with 9 bases left between them. CDR1 is SNHLY and CDR2 is FYNNEI in the germline V gene. This CDR3 is built from 14 residues. CDR3 nucleotide sequence: TGTGCCAGCAGTGATCAGGGTGCCTCCTACGAGCAGTACTTC. Protein: CASSDQGASYEQYF.

V gene TRBV7-2 combines with J gene TRBJ1-3, with D perhaps TRBD1 (6 bases). V shed 1 base and J shed 9 bases, with 16 bases lying between them. The CDR3 spans 15 residues. Germline V gene lookup returns CDR1 SGHTA and CDR2 FQGNSA. The CDR3 DNA reads TGTGCCAGCAGCTTAGGGCATTCGTTGGGGGCCACCATATATTTT. Its translation is CASSLGHSLGATIYF. Drawing the rest from reference TRBV7-2 and TRBJ1-3, the complete variable domain is GAGVSQSPSNKVTEKGKDVELRCDPISGHTALYWYRQSLGQGLEFLIYFQGNSAPDKSGLPSDRFSAERTGGSVSTLTIQRTQQEDSAVYLCASSLGHSLGATIYFGEGSWLTVV.

This clone was seen a single time. The J gene is TRBJ2-7, the V gene TRBV7-2; 8 bases map to TRBD2. The trim removed 6 bases at V and 0 bases at J, leaving 7 bases unmatched. This CDR3 has 15 amino acids. Germline CDR1 SGHTA, CDR2 FQGNSA. As DNA, the CDR3 is TGTGCCAGCAGGCCGCCCGGGACTAGCTCCTACGAGCAGTACTTC. Protein product: CASRPPGTSSYEQYF.

This chain uses TRBV18 with TRBJ2-2; no firm D call. In germline, CDR1 is KGHSH, CDR2 LQKENI. The CDR3 has 15 residues. Trimming took off 2 bases at V and 4 bases at J, with 11 bases between the two ends. CDR3: CASSPVGQFTGELFF. The CDR3 DNA is TGTGCCAGCTCACCAGTTGGGCAATTCACCGGGGAGCTGTTTTTT.